This TCR beta chain was captured in a study of blood T cell repertoires in COVID-19. Profiled with immunoSEQ multiplex PCR; TCRdb holds only in-frame clones, not every one. The table has about 150,000 clones, roughly 84% seen once. The CDR3 is 15 residues long. CDR1 and CDR2 (germline): SSHAT, FNYEAQ (reference sequence). Comments on this clone: Germline is not matched at one junction end, which may reflect a read error.

The clonotype originates from a woman in her sixties with COVID-19, enrolled during active disease. The chain joins TRBV7-7 to TRBJ2-2; no clear D. Material: peripheral blood. CDR3 in amino acids: CASSLALGNTGELFF. The CDR3, as DNA: TGTGCTAGCAGCTTAGCTCTCGGGAACACCGGGGAGCTGTTTTTT. The variable domain in full, with the rest retrieved from reference TRBV7-7 and TRBJ2-2, is GAGVSQSPRYKVTKRGQDVTLRCDPISSHATLYWYQQALGQGPEFLTYFNYEAQPDKSGLPSDRFSAERPEGSISTLTIQRTEQRDSAMYRCASSLALGNTGELFFGEGSRLTVL.